These T cell receptor beta chains were read from a single sample in a study of T cell repertoires in cytomegalovirus infection. These TCRs' antigens remain unknown. TCRdb re-derived calls from the reads in MiXCR, one entry per CDR3 protein. Among a few hundred thousand distinct CDR3 sequences, about 27% were seen once, and the ten largest hold 20%. Sequenced here: cultured PBMCs, sampled from culture after CMV antigen stimulation. These receptors all stem from a human donor in good health (CMV status not recorded). Some clones in this sample may be carry-over from other donors' samples. Each CDR3 is given with its conserved first and last residue. Fields, in order: clone size, V gene, D gene, J gene, CDR3 DNA, CDR3 protein. D genes are given only for firm matches. Not every row has a clone size; where given, it reads once, few, many or a size class.

many,TRBV5-6,TRBD1,TRBJ1-5,TGTGCCAGCAGCTTAGGACAGGTTAATCAGCCCCAGCATTTT,CASSLGQVNQPQHF
NA,TRBV20-1,NA,TRBJ2-3,TGCAGTGCTAGAGATCCGAGCGGGGATACGCAGTATTTT,CSARDPSGDTQYF
once,TRBV29-1,NA,TRBJ2-2,TGCAGCGCTAAGGAAAGGGCGATCACCGGGGAGCTGTTTTTT,CSAKERAITGELFF
few,TRBV28,NA,TRBJ1-1,TGTGCCAGCCACGGGGCGGACAAGATGAACACTGAAGCTTTCTTT,CASHGADKMNTEAFF
NA,TRBV7-6,NA,TRBJ1-4,TGTGCCAGCAGCTTGGACGGGGGAAAACTGTTTTTT,CASSLDGGKLFF
many,TRBV12-3/TRBV12-4,NA,TRBJ2-1,TGTGCCAGCAGTTCCCAAACTGGAAGCTCCTACAATGAGCAGTTCTTC,CASSSQTGSSYNEQFF
NA,TRBV20-1,TRBD2,TRBJ2-1,TGCAGTGCTAGTGGGGAGGGCGGGAGTGAGCAGTTCTTC,CSASGEGGSEQFF
NA,TRBV12-5,NA,TRBJ2-7,TGTGCTAGTGGTTTGGTACTTGGGGGGACGGTGGTGCAGTACTTC,CASGLVLGGTVVQYF
few,TRBV6-5,NA,TRBJ1-3,TGTGCCAGCAAGCCGGGAATCTCTGGAAACACCATATATTTT,CASKPGISGNTIYF
NA,TRBV12-3/TRBV12-4,TRBD2,TRBJ2-7,TGTGCCAGCAGGACCGGGACTAGCGGGGTTTACGAGCAGTACTTC,CASRTGTSGVYEQYF
NA,TRBV27,NA,TRBJ1-2,TGTGCCAGCAGTACGCGGACAACCTTGGGCTACACCTTC,CASSTRTTLGYTF
few,TRBV5-3,NA,TRBJ2-7,TGTGCCAGCAGCTGGGACACCTCCTACGAGCAGTACTTC,CASSWDTSYEQYF
few,TRBV2,TRBD1,TRBJ1-1,TGTGCCAGCAGGGTAGAAGGACAGGCTGAAGCTTTCTTT,CASRVEGQAEAFF
NA,TRBV7-2,NA,TRBJ1-5,TGTGCCAGCAGCTTCAGGATCGATCAGCCCCAGCATTTT,CASSFRIDQPQHF
NA,TRBV27,NA,TRBJ1-6,TGTGCCAGCAGGAGAACAAGTGGATCCTATAATTCACCCCTCCACTTT,CASRRTSGSYNSPLHF
NA,TRBV10-3,NA,TRBJ2-5,TGTGCCATCAGTGCTTTGACGGGAGCCCAAGAGACCCAGTACTTC,CAISALTGAQETQYF
NA,TRBV11-2,NA,TRBJ2-2,TGTGCCAGCAGCCTAGTGACTTGGGCCGGGGAGCTGTTTTTT,CASSLVTWAGELFF
NA,TRBV6-6,NA,TRBJ1-6,TGTGCCAGCAGTTACCTCAGCTCCTATAATTCACCCCTCCACTTT,CASSYLSSYNSPLHF
NA,TRBV5-1,NA,TRBJ2-7,TGCGCCAGCAGCTTGGAGGGGGTAGCCGAGCAGTACTTC,CASSLEGVAEQYF
NA,TRBV6-1,NA,TRBJ1-1,TGTGCCAGCAGCCCGACCCCGGGGAAGGACACTGAAGCTTTCTTT,CASSPTPGKDTEAFF
NA,TRBV19,NA,TRBJ2-6,TGTGCCAGTAGTCGGACCGTTCCCTCTGGGGCCAACGTCCTGACTTTC,CASSRTVPSGANVLTF
few,TRBV5-1,TRBD2,TRBJ2-1,TGCGCCAGTACCCTAGCGGGAGGATCAGGGGAGCAGTTCTTC,CASTLAGGSGEQFF
few,TRBV28,NA,TRBJ1-2,TGTGCCAGCAGTTTACGTTTTTCCAGGGTGGTTGGCTACACCTTC,CASSLRFSRVVGYTF
few,TRBV9,TRBD2,TRBJ2-7,TGTGCCAGCAGCGTAGGCGGGAGGGGCTCCTACGAGCAGTACTTC,CASSVGGRGSYEQYF
many,TRBV10-3,NA,TRBJ2-7,TGTGCCATCAGTGAGACCTCAGGACCCCAAGCGGACGAGCAGTACTTC,CAISETSGPQADEQYF
NA,TRBV2,NA,TRBJ1-1,TGTGCCACAGGACTGAGGAACACTGAAGCTTTCTTT,CATGLRNTEAFF
NA,TRBV7-8,NA,TRBJ2-1,TGTGCCAGCACCCAGGGGGGGGCGTTTAATGAGCAGTTCTTC,CASTQGGAFNEQFF
few,TRBV6-1,NA,TRBJ2-7,TGTGCCAGCAGTGAATCGCGCACGACCTCCGAGCAGTACTTC,CASSESRTTSEQYF
NA,TRBV11-2,NA,TRBJ1-6,TGTGCCAGCAGCTTAGCGGAGGGGAATTCACCCCTCCACTTT,CASSLAEGNSPLHF
NA,TRBV18,NA,TRBJ2-7,TGTGCCAGCTCACCAACAGGCGAATCCTACGAGCAGTACTTC,CASSPTGESYEQYF
few,TRBV20-1,TRBD2,TRBJ2-1,TGCAGTGCTACCGGGACTAGCCCCTACAATGAGCAGTTCTTC,CSATGTSPYNEQFF
NA,TRBV7-8,TRBD2,TRBJ2-7,TGTGCCAGCAGCCCGTATCGCGGGAGCTCCTACGAGCAGTACTTC,CASSPYRGSSYEQYF
few,TRBV6-1,NA,TRBJ2-1,TGTGCCAGCAACAACATCGGCTCCTACAATGAGCAGTTCTTC,CASNNIGSYNEQFF
NA,TRBV28,TRBD1,TRBJ1-6,TGTGCCAGCAGTAATTACCTGTGGACAGGGTTACGGAATTCACCCCTCCACTTT,CASSNYLWTGLRNSPLHF
NA,TRBV6-1,TRBD1,TRBJ2-7,TGTGCCAGCAGGAAGCGGGGACAGGGGTTCGACGAGCAGTACTTC,CASRKRGQGFDEQYF
NA,TRBV4-1,NA,TRBJ2-7,TGCGCCAGCAGGCACGACCCCTCGGGAACCTACGAGCAGTACTTC,CASRHDPSGTYEQYF
NA,TRBV28,NA,TRBJ1-5,TGTGCCAGCATTCCCCGGGACGGTATTAGCAATCAGCCCCAGCATTTT,CASIPRDGISNQPQHF
once,TRBV5-1,NA,TRBJ2-7,TGCGCCAGCAGCTTAACAGGGTCCCACGAGCAGTACTTC,CASSLTGSHEQYF
once,TRBV9,NA,TRBJ2-1,TGTGCCAGCAGCGTAGCTACGGGGGTCGGGGGTGAGCAGTTCTTC,CASSVATGVGGEQFF
few,TRBV7-9,NA,TRBJ2-7,TGTGCCAGCAGCTCCTCTCCTCGGGACGGAATCTACGAGCAGTACTTC,CASSSSPRDGIYEQYF
NA,TRBV29-1,NA,TRBJ2-1,TGCAGCGTTGATTCTGCCTGGGCGGGCAATGAGCAGTTCTTC,CSVDSAWAGNEQFF
NA,TRBV28,NA,TRBJ2-7,TGTGCCAGCAGTTTGATGACCCCCGGCGAGCAGTACTTC,CASSLMTPGEQYF
NA,TRBV12-3/TRBV12-4,NA,TRBJ2-2,TGTGCCAGCAGTTTGGGGGGACAGAACACCGGGGAGCTGTTTTTT,CASSLGGQNTGELFF
NA,TRBV7-9,TRBD1,TRBJ2-1,TGTGCCAGCAGCTTAGATCTTAGTAGACAGGGGAATGAGCAGTTCTTC,CASSLDLSRQGNEQFF
NA,TRBV4-2,NA,TRBJ1-2,TGTGCCAGCAGCCAACGAAACGGTGGCTACACCTTC,CASSQRNGGYTF
once,TRBV27,NA,TRBJ1-1,TGTGCCAGCAGTTCCCAGGCTAGTCGGGCTTTCTTT,CASSSQASRAFF
NA,TRBV13,TRBD1,TRBJ2-5,TGTGCCAGCAGCTCGACAGGGACGGGCCGGGAGACCCAGTACTTC,CASSSTGTGRETQYF
NA,TRBV29-1,TRBD1,TRBJ2-2,TGCAGCGTTGGGATCAGCCGCGACAGGGGGAACACCGGGGAGCTGTTTTTT,CSVGISRDRGNTGELFF
NA,TRBV7-6,NA,TRBJ1-6,TGTGCCAGCAGCTTCGGACCGCATAATTCACCCCTCCACTTT,CASSFGPHNSPLHF
NA,TRBV6-1,NA,TRBJ2-1,TGTGCCAGCAGTGAAGCGGGGGTGGGCAATGAGCAGTTCTTC,CASSEAGVGNEQFF